Sequencing of this T cell receptor beta chain was carried out in a study of T cell responses to AZD1222 COVID-19 vaccine. The study's findings and limits: Distributed over spike, vaccine-associated CD4 TCRs predominated at 160-218 and 743-854. At baseline, seropositivity was found in only a handful of AZD1222 recipients.

The V end lost 5 bases, the J end lost 5 bases, and 13 bases lay between the germline ends. This CDR3 is 14 amino acids long. Germline values: CDR1 SSHAT, CDR2 FNYEAQ (reference sequence). To note about this clone: Its antigen is unknown.

The table came from immunoSEQ multiplex PCR; TCRdb's copy has only in-frame clones and leaves some out. Of about 140,000 clones listed, around 88% are singletons. The sample in question was peripheral blood, obtained on day 0 of AZD1222 vaccination. V usage is TRBV7-7 and J usage is TRBJ2-1; D may be TRBD1 (6 bases). The clonotype was recovered from an adult in good health. This CDR3 is CASSQRPGDNEQFF. The CDR3 DNA is TGTGCCAGCAGCCAAAGGCCAGGGGACAATGAGCAGTTCTTC.